One T cell receptor (beta chain) is described in this entry. Its antigen is currently unknown. This sample stems from a study of post-analysis software for immune sequencing data. Study findings and constraints: Comparison of patients with controls showed a handful of TRBV segments more frequent in patients, TRBV5-6, TRBV5-1 and TRBV20-1 among them.

The TCR beta cDNA libraries carried unique molecular identifiers. In TCRdb, the PCR reads were re-called with MiXCR into one record per CDR3 protein. Among about 460,000 distinct CDR3 sequences listed, less than 45% were seen once. The CDR3 is 14 residues long. From germline, CDR1 is MDHEN and CDR2 SYDVKM. Trimming removed 2 bases from V and 2 bases from J, with 7 bases in between. The sequenced material came from blood. This receptor was identified in a girl aged 10-17 years with multiple sclerosis. The V gene is TRBV28, the J gene TRBJ1-5, with D tentatively TRBD1 (5 bases). The CDR3 DNA is TGTGCCAGCAGTTTAAGGACACGCAATCAGCCCCAGCATTTT. Translated, it gives CASSLRTRNQPQHF.